The clone carrying this T cell receptor (beta chain) was seen only a few times. The antigen is undetermined. Unique molecular identifiers were incorporated during preparation of the TCRbeta library. TCRdb reprocessed the PCR reads with MiXCR, giving one entry per CDR3 protein. The sample contains roughly 340,000 distinct CDR3 sequences, about a sixth of which appear only once. The source of the sample is a study of T-cell reconstitution after alpha-beta-depleted transplantation in children. V was pared by 7 bases and J by 8 bases, with 18 bases between. The CDR3 is made up of 14 amino acids. In germline, CDR1 is MNHEY, CDR2 SVGEGT. Points from the study as a whole: A year had passed since transplant, and T-cell counts and diversity by then came mostly from newly produced T cells. In some patients, recipient T cells and intrathymic progenitors surviving conditioning explained high day-60 diversity.

Material: PBMCs, mostly from graft donor cells, obtained 360 days after TCRalphabeta/CD19-depleted stem cell transplant. The TCR originated in a male patient aged 2 to 10 who had a stem cell transplant for acute lymphoblastic leukemia, so the T cells may come from the graft donor. This chain links TRBV6-2 or TRBV6-3 with TRBJ2-1; no clear D. The CDR3, as DNA: TGTGCCAGCACCTCTTTTTGGGGTGGCGATGAGCAGTTCTTC. The encoded protein is CASTSFWGGDEQFF.